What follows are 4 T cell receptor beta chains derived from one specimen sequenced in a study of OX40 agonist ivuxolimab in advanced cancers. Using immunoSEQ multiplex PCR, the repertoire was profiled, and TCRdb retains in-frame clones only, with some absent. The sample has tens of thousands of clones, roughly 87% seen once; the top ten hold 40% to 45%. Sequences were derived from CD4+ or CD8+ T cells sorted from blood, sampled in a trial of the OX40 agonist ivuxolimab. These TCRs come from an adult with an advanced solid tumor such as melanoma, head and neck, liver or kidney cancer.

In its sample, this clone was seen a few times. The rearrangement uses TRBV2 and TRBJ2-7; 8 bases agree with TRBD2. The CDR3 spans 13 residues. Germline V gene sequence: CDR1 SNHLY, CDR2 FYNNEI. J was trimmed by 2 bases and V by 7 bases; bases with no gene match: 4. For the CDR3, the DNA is TGTGCCAGCACCGGGGGGGGAACCTACGAGCAGTACTTC. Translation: CASTGGGTYEQYF.

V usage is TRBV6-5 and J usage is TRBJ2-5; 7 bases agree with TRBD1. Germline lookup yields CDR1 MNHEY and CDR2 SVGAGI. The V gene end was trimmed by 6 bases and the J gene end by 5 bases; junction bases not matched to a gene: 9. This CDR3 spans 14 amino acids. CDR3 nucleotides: TGTGCCAGCAGCGGGACAGAGGTTGTGGAGACCCAGTACTTC. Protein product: CASSGTEVVETQYF.

The CDR3 reads CASSRNQPQHF. DNA of the CDR3: TGTGCCAGCAGTCGCAATCAGCCCCAGCATTTT. V and J are TRBV5-4 and TRBJ1-5; D not certain. CDR3 length: 11 residues. V was trimmed by 5 bases and J by 2 bases, leaving 2 bases between them. Germline CDR1 is SGHNT and CDR2 is YYREEE (reference sequence).

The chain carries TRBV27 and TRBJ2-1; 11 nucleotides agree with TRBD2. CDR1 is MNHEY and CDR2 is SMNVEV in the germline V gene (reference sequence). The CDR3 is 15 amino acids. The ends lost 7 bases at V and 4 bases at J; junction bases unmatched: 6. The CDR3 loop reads CASTSLAGGYNEQFF. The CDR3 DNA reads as TGTGCCAGCACCTCGCTAGCGGGGGGATACAATGAGCAGTTCTTC.